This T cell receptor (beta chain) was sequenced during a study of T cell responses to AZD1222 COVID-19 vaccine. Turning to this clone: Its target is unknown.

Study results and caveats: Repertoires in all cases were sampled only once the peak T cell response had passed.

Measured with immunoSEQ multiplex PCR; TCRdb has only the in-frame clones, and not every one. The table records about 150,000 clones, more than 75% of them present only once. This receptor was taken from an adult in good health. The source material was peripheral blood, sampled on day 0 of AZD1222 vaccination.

The CDR3 DNA sequence: TGTGCCTGGAGGCGGGGGGACAGATACACCGGGGAGCTGTTTTTT. It specifies CAWRRGDRYTGELFF. The chain combines TRBV30 with TRBJ2-2; TRBD2 might be the D (8 bases). This CDR3 contains 15 residues. Germline CDR1 and CDR2: GTSNPN and SVGIG (reference sequence). Trimming left V 3 bases short and J 3 bases short, with 14 bases between. The full variable domain, with the rest looked up from reference TRBV30 and TRBJ2-2, is SQTIHQWPATLVQPVGSPLSLECTVEGTSNPNLYWYRQAAGRGLQLLFYSVGIGQISSEVPQNLSASRPQDRQFILSSKKLLLSDSGFYLCAWRRGDRYTGELFFGEGSRLTVL.